The 5 T cell receptor beta chains presented below share a single source sample, sequenced in a study of T cell repertoires in cytomegalovirus infection. MiXCR, applied by TCRdb to the reads, yields one record per CDR3 protein. Here the sample spans around 530,000 distinct CDR3 sequences, about a quarter being singletons. Sequencing was carried out using PBMCs. These receptors were taken from a human donor in good health (CMV status not recorded). Some clones in this sample may be carry-over from other donors' samples.

This chain joins TRBV6-6 and TRBJ1-6; D not resolved. V was shortened by 0 bases and J by 9 bases, with 9 bases between the two germline ends. Germline CDR1 is MNHNY and CDR2 is SVGAGI (reference sequence). The CDR3 length is 14 residues. CDR3 sequence: CASSYSNQCSPLHF. The CDR3 DNA is TGTGCCAGCAGTTACTCGAATCAGTGTTCACCCCTCCACTTT.

The chain couples TRBV7-8 to TRBJ2-1, with 9 bases identical to TRBD2. CDR1 SGHVS and CDR2 FQNEAQ come from the germline V gene. This CDR3 spans 20 amino acids. Unmatched junction bases numbered 16, after V lost 2 bases and J lost 2 bases. Here the CDR3 DNA reads TGTGCCAGCAGCTTATATCCCCCGTCCCGGACTAGCGCGACCTACAATGAGCAGTTCTTC. This codes for CASSLYPPSRTSATYNEQFF.

V and J are TRBV19 and TRBJ1-1, with TRBD1 identical over 8 bases. This CDR3 comprises 13 residues. Germline loops: CDR1 LNHDA, CDR2 SQIVND (reference sequence). V gave up 8 bases and J gave up 6 bases; unmatched junction bases: 8. CDR3 sequence: CASSLQGVAEAFF. The CDR3 DNA sequence: TGTGCCAGTTCTTTACAGGGGGTTGCTGAAGCTTTCTTT.

This clonotype was seen repeatedly, ten times or more. This chain uses TRBV7-2 with TRBJ1-5, with a weak D call TRBD1 (5 bases). The CDR3 has 13 amino acids. CDR1 and CDR2 from the germline V gene are SGHTA and FQGNSA. Trimming removed 3 bases from V and 7 bases from J, with 10 bases in between. The CDR3 here is CASSLSRDQPQHF. DNA of the CDR3: TGTGCCAGCAGCTTGAGTAGGGACCAGCCCCAGCATTTT.

This clonotype counts as medium-sized. The rearrangement links TRBV7-2 to TRBJ2-1, with 10 bases fitting TRBD2. V trimming: 2 bases; J trimming: 12 bases; junction bases outside the gene matches: 7. The CDR3 has 14 amino acids. Germline V gene data show CDR1 as SGHTA and CDR2 as FQGNSA. CDR3 loop: CASSLTPSGRTQFF. In DNA form, the CDR3 reads TGTGCCAGCAGCTTAACGCCTAGCGGGAGAACGCAGTTCTTC.